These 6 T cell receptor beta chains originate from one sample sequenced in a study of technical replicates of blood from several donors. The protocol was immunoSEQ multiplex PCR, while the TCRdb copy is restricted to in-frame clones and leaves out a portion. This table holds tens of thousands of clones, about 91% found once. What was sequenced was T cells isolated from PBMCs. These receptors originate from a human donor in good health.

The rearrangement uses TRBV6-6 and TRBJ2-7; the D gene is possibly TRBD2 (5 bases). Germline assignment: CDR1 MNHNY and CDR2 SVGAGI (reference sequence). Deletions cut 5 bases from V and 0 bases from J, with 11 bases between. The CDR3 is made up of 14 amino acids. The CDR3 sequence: CASSPPGFSYEQYF. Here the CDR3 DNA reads TGTGCCAGCAGTCCTCCGGGGTTCTCCTACGAGCAGTACTTC.

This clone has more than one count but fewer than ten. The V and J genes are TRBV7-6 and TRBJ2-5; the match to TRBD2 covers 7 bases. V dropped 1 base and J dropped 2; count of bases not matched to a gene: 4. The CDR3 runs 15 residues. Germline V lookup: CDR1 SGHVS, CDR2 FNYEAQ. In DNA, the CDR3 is TGTGCCAGCAGCTTAGGATCTAGCGGACAAGAGACCCAGTACTTC. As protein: CASSLGSSGQETQYF. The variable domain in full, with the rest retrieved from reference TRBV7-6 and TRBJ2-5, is GAGVSQSPRYKVTKRGQDVALRCDPISGHVSLYWYRQALGQGPEFLTYFNYEAQQDKSGLPNDRFSAERPEGSISTLTIQRTEQRDSAMYRCASSLGSSGQETQYFGPGTRLLVL.

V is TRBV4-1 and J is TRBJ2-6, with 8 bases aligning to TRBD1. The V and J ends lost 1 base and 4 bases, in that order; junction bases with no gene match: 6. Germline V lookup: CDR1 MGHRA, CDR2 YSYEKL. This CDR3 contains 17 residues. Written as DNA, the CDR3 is TGCGCCAGCAGCCAAGTGGTGACAGGGGTCGGGGCCAACGTCCTGACTTTC. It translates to CASSQVVTGVGANVLTF.

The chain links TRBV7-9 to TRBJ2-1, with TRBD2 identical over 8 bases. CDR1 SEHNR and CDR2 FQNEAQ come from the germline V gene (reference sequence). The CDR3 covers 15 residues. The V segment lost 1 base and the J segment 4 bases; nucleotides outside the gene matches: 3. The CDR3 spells CASSLVRGGYNEQFF. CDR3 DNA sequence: TGTGCCAGCAGCTTAGTTCGGGGGGGGTACAATGAGCAGTTCTTC. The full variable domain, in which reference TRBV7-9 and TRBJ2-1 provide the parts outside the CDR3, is DTGVSQNPRHKITKRGQNVTFRCDPISEHNRLYWYRQTLGQGPEFLTYFQNEAQLEKSRLLSDRFSAERPKGSFSTLEIQRTEQGDSAMYLCASSLVRGGYNEQFFGPGTRLTVL.

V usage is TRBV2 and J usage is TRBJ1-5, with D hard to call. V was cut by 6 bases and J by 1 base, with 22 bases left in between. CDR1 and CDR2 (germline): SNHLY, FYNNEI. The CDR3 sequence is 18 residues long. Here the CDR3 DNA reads TGTGCCAGCAGGCCTAGTGGACGAGGGCGCTTAAGCAATCAGCCCCAGCATTTT. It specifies CASRPSGRGRLSNQPQHF.

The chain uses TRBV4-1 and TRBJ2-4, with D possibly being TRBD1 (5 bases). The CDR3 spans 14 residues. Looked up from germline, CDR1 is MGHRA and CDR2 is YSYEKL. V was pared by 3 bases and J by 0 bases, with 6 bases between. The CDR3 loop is CASSQGPAKNIQYF. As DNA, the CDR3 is TGCGCCAGCAGCCAGGGGCCAGCCAAAAACATTCAGTACTTC.